This TCR beta chain was captured by sequencing in a study of shared clonotypes between healthy human individuals. Division of CD4+ cells produced a CD45RA+ naive subset and a CD45RA-negative memory subset. Only a few counts were recorded for this clone. Antigen: not known. Study-level findings and limits: Investigators collected only blood, and repertoires in tissues likely differ. Generally, naive subsets came out with larger estimated richness than memory subsets.

Samples underwent the assay at deep level. Profiled with immunoSEQ multiplex PCR; TCRdb holds only in-frame clones, not every one. The profile shows about 1 million clones, more than 65% of them singletons. The CDR3 loop spans 15 amino acids. From germline, CDR1 is PRHDT and CDR2 FYEKMQ (reference sequence). This TCR was sampled from a man aged 18 to 30 in good health. V and J are TRBV13 and TRBJ2-5; D tentatively reads TRBD1 or TRBD2 (6 bases each). The DNA end favors TRBJ2-7, so the J call may be wrong. Sequenced material: memory CD4+ T cells sorted from blood. Documented subset: CD45RA-negative fraction. The CDR3 loop is CASSLMVGGSDEQYF. Written as DNA, the CDR3 is TGTGCCAGCAGCTTAATGGTGGGGGGCTCGGACGAGCAGTACTTC.